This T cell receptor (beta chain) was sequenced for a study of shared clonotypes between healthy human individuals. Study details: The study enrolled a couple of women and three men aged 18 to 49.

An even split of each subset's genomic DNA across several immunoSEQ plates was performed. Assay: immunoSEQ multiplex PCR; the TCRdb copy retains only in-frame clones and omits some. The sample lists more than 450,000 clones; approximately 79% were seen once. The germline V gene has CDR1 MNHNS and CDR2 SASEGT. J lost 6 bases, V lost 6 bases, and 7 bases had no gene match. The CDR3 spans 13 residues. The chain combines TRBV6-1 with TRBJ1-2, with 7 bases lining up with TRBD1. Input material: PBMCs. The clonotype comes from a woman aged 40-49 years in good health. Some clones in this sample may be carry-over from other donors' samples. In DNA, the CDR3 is TGTGCCAGCAGCCGCGACAGGGATAATGGCTACACCTTC. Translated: CASSRDRDNGYTF.